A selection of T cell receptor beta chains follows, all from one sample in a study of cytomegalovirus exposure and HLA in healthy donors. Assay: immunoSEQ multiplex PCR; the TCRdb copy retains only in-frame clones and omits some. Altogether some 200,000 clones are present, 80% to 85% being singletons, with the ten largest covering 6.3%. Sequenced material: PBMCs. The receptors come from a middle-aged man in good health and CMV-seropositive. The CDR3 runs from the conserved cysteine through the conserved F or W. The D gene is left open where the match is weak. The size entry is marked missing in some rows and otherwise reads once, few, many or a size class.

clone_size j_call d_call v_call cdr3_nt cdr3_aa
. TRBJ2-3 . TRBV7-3 TGTGCCAGCAGCGAGACAGGAGTGACAGATACGCAGTATTTT CASSETGVTDTQYF
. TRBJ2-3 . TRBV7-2 TGTACAAGTGGTGCGGCCAGCACAGATACGCAGTATTTT CTSGAASTDTQYF
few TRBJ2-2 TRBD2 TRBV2 TGTGCCAGCAGGACGCCGGGGGGCACCGGGGAGCTGTTTTTT CASRTPGGTGELFF
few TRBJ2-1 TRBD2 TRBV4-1 TGCGCCAGCAGCCAAGGACTAGCGGGGTGGAATGAGCAGTTCTTC CASSQGLAGWNEQFF
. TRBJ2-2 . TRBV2 TGTGCCAGCAGCGCCACAGTGACCGGGGAGCTGTTTTTT CASSATVTGELFF
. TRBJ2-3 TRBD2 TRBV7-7 TGTGCTAGCAGTCCAACGGGAGGAGATACGCAGTATTTT CASSPTGGDTQYF
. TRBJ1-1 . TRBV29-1 TGCAGCGTTGAAGATCAAACGGCCCCGACAGGGAACACTGAAGCTTTCTTT CSVEDQTAPTGNTEAFF
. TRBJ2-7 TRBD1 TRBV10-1 TGCGCCAGCAGTGGGCCCGGACAGGGGGCAAACATCTACGAGCAGTACTTC CASSGPGQGANIYEQYF
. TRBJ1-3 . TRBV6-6 TGTGCCAGCAGTTACGATAGCTCTGGAAACACCATATATTTT CASSYDSSGNTIYF
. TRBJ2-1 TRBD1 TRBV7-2 TGTGCCAGCACCCCGACAGGGGACCCCTTATACAATGAGCAGTTCTTC CASTPTGDPLYNEQFF
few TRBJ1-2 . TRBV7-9 TGTGCCAGCAGCCTCGAGCCTTATAGCTACACCTTC CASSLEPYSYTF
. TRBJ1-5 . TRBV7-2 TGTGCCAGCAGCCCGCCCGGGGGACTGAATCAGCCCCAGCATTTT CASSPPGGLNQPQHF
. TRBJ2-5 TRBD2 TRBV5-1 TGCGCCAGCAGCTTAGCGGGGGCCAGCCAAGAGACCCAGTACTTC CASSLAGASQETQYF
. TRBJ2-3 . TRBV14 TGTGCCAGCAGCCGCGGGGACAGCCTCACAGATACGCAGTATTTT CASSRGDSLTDTQYF
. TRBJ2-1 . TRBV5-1 TGCGCCAGCAGCTTCAATACCCTAGCGCGCAATGAGCAGTTCTTC CASSFNTLARNEQFF
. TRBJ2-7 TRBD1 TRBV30 TGTGCCTGGAGGGCCTCAGGGGGCGAGCAGTACTTC CAWRASGGEQYF
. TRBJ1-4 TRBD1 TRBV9 TGTGCCAGCAGCACAGGGGGAACTAATGAAAAACTGTTTTTT CASSTGGTNEKLFF
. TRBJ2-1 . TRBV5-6 TGTGCCAGCAGCTCCGGGATTTCCGACAATGAGCAGTTCTTC CASSSGISDNEQFF
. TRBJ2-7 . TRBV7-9 TGTTCCAGCAGCCGACAGGTTCGCGAGCAGTACTTC CSSSRQVREQYF
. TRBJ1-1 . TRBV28 TGTGCCAGCAGTTTGATGGAGGGAGGGAGGACTGAAGCTTTCTTT CASSLMEGGRTEAFF
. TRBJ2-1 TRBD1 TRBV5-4 TGTGCCAGCAGCTCCTGGGGACAGGGAAATGATGAGCAGTTCTTC CASSSWGQGNDEQFF
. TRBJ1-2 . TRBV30 TGTGCCTGGAGTTTCCTTTGGGCCGAAGTTCTGTATGGCTACACCTTC CAWSFLWAEVLYGYTF
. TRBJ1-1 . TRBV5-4 TGTGCCAGCAGCTTCCCGACAGGCGGGCTGACTGAAGCTTTCTTT CASSFPTGGLTEAFF
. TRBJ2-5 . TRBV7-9 TGTTCCAGCAGCCCATCGACCCAGTACTTC CSSSPSTQYF
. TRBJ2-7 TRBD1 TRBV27 TGTGCCAGCAGTCGGACAGGGGGGGACGAGCAGTACTTC CASSRTGGDEQYF
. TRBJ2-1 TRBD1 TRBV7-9 TGTGCCAGCAGCGCACGACAGGGGGGCAATGAGCAGTTCTTC CASSARQGGNEQFF
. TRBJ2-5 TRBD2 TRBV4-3 TGCGCCAGCAGCCAAGTGGGTAGCGGGGCCCAAGAGACCCAGTACTTC CASSQVGSGAQETQYF
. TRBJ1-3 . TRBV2 TGTGCCAGCAGTTTGACAGGACTCGGAAACACCATATATTTT CASSLTGLGNTIYF
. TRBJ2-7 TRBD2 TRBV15 TGTGCCACCAGCAGTGAGGCTCGGCGGGGGGCGGGGGAGCAGTACTTC CATSSEARRGAGEQYF
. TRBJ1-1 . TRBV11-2 TGTGCCAGCATCCAACTACTGCGGAACACTGAAGCTTTCTTT CASIQLLRNTEAFF
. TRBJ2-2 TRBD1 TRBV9 TGTGCCAGCAGCGTGGGACAGGGAATAGGAACCGGGGAGCTGTTTTTT CASSVGQGIGTGELFF
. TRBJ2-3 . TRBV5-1 TGCGCCAGCAGCTTGGACAGGGCGGATACGCAGTATTTT CASSLDRADTQYF
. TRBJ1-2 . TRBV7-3 TGTGCCAGCAGCAACAGTAGTGCTTTCTATGGCTACACCTTC CASSNSSAFYGYTF
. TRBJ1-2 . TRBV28 TGTGCCAGCAGTTTAACAGCGGGGGGCTACACCTTC CASSLTAGGYTF
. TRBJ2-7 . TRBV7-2 TGTGCCAGCAGAGAGGACAGCTACTCCTACGAGCAGTACTTC CASREDSYSYEQYF
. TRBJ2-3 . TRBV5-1 TGCGCCAGCAGCTTCAGGGCAGATACGCAGTATTTT CASSFRADTQYF
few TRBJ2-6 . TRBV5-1 TGCGCCAGCAGCCCACGAACAGACCCTGGGGCCAACGTCCTGACTTTC CASSPRTDPGANVLTF
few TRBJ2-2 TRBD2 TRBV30 TGTGCCTGGAGTCCGATAGCGGGGGGTCCCGGGGAGCTGTTTTTT CAWSPIAGGPGELFF
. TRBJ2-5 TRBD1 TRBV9 TGTGCCAGCAGCCCCCGGACAGGGGGCGCCCGGGAGACCCAGTACTTC CASSPRTGGARETQYF
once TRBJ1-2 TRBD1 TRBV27 TGTGCCAGCAGTGTGGGACAGGGTAACTATGGCTACACCTTC CASSVGQGNYGYTF
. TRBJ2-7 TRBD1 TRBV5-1 TGCGCCAGCAGCCTCGGACAGGCCGGCGAGCAGTACTTC CASSLGQAGEQYF
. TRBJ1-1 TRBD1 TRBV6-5 TGTGCCAGCAGTCCCACAGGGGACACTGAAGCTTTCTTT CASSPTGDTEAFF
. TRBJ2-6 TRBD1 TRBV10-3 TGTGCCATCAGTGACCCCAGGACAGGGTACAGCTCTGGGGCCAACGTCCTGACTTTC CAISDPRTGYSSGANVLTF
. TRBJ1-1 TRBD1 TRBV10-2 TGCGCCAGCAGGAAACAGGGGCTGTGGAACACTGAAGCTTTCTTT CASRKQGLWNTEAFF
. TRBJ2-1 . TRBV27 TGTGCCAGCATCCAAAGAGGAGGGGTCGGAGACAATGAGCAGTTCTTC CASIQRGGVGDNEQFF
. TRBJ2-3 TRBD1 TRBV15 TGTGCCACCAGCAGGGACAGGGCTAGCACAGATACGCAGTATTTT CATSRDRASTDTQYF
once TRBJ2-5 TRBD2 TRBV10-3 TGTGCCACCTCTAGCGGTCAAGAGACCCAGTACTTC CATSSGQETQYF
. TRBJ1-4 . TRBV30 TGTGCCTGGAGCGCCGTTATCGGGGCAACTAATGAAAAACTGTTTTTT CAWSAVIGATNEKLFF
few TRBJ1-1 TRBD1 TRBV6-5 TGTGCCAGCAGTTATCCGACAGGGGGCAACACTGAAGCTTTCTTT CASSYPTGGNTEAFF
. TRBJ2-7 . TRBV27 TGTGCCAGCAGTCACAGGGAGGGCTACGAGCAGTACTTC CASSHREGYEQYF
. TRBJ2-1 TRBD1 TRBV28 TGTGCCAGCACCCTGACAGGGGGCGGATACAATGAGCAGTTCTTC CASTLTGGGYNEQFF
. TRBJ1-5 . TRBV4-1 TGCGCCAGCAGCCCTGATGTGACGGGATTCAATCAGCCCCAGCATTTT CASSPDVTGFNQPQHF
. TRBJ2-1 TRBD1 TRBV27 TGTGCCAGCAGTACCCGGACAGGGGGAAGGTTAAATGAGCAGTTCTTC CASSTRTGGRLNEQFF
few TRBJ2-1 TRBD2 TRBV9 TGTGCCAGCAGCGCGAGCGGGGGGTACCTACGGATACACGAGCAGTTCTTC CASSASGGYLRIHEQFF
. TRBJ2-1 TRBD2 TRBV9 TGTGCCAGCAGCGCAACGGGGGGAGATTACAATGAGCAGTTCTTC CASSATGGDYNEQFF
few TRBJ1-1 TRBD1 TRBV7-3 TGTGCCAGCAGCATAAACCCCAAGGGGGCGCGGAACACTGAAGCTTTCTTT CASSINPKGARNTEAFF
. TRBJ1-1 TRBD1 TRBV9 TGTGCCAGCAGCGTAGTAGGAGGGGGCACCTCGGACACTGAAGCTTTCTTT CASSVVGGGTSDTEAFF
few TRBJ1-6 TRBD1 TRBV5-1 TGCGCCAGCAGCCCACGACAGGGGTTGGATTCACCCCTCCACTTT CASSPRQGLDSPLHF
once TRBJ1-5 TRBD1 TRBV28 TGTGCCAGCAGTCCCGGACAGGGATACCAGCCCCAGCATTTT CASSPGQGYQPQHF